This entry lists 30 T cell receptor beta chains sequenced from one sample in a study of blood T cell repertoires in COVID-19. The table came from immunoSEQ multiplex PCR; TCRdb's copy has only in-frame clones and leaves some out. The table records 77,000 or so clones, approximately 80% of them present only once. Sequenced: peripheral blood. These receptor sequences come from a man aged 25-40 years with COVID-19, enrolled during active disease.

The V call is TRBV28, the J call TRBJ2-7, with no clear D. The length of the CDR3 is 12 residues. CDR1 and CDR2 from the germline V gene are MDHEN and SYDVKM. The V gene lost 3 bases and the J gene lost 6 bases, with 9 bases spanning the gap. The CDR3 sequence is CASSLAVGEQYF. CDR3 coding DNA: TGTGCCAGCAGTTTGGCGGTAGGCGAGCAGTACTTC.

The chain combines TRBV28 with TRBJ2-1, with 7 positions matching TRBD2. The germline CDR1 and CDR2 sequences are MDHEN and SYDVKM. This CDR3 has 11 amino acids. V dropped 3 bases and J dropped 10; count of bases not matched to a gene: 0. The CDR3 sequence: CASSLGGEQFF. DNA of the CDR3: TGTGCCAGCAGTTTGGGGGGGGAGCAGTTCTTC.

The chain has TRBV30 and TRBJ1-2, with D perhaps matching TRBD1 (6 bases). V lost 2 bases and J lost 5, with 12 bases in between. The CDR3 is made up of 13 amino acids. The germline V gene has CDR1 GTSNPN and CDR2 SVGIG (reference sequence). CDR3 loop: CAWSSDSTYGYTF. CDR3 DNA: TGTGCCTGGAGTTCGGACAGTACGTATGGCTACACCTTC.

V gene TRBV27 combines with J gene TRBJ1-2; 7 nucleotides align to TRBD1. CDR1 MNHEY and CDR2 SMNVEV come from the germline V gene (reference sequence). J gave up 6 bases and V 1 base, and 5 bases lay outside the gene matches. The CDR3 has 14 amino acids. In DNA form, the CDR3 reads TGTGCCAGCAGTTTATACAGGGGATCCGATGGCTACACCTTC. Translation gives CASSLYRGSDGYTF.

This clone was observed a handful of times. The CDR3 here is CASSSPGQGTYEQYF. In nucleotides, the CDR3 is TGTGCCAGCAGTAGCCCGGGACAGGGGACCTACGAGCAGTACTTC. This chain joins TRBV6-6 and TRBJ2-7; 10 positions match TRBD1. The CDR3 has 15 residues. Unmatched junction bases numbered 6, after V lost 5 bases and J lost 2 bases. Per germline, CDR1 MNHNY and CDR2 SVGAGI (reference sequence).

This clone was observed once. The chain is built from TRBV29-1 and TRBJ1-2, with TRBD1 identical over 7 bases. The CDR3 totals 14 residues. Germline CDR1 and CDR2: SQVTM and ANQGSEA. J lost 4 bases, V lost 4 bases, and 9 bases had no gene match. CDR3 loop: CSVGGGESGYGYTF. DNA of the CDR3: TGCAGCGTTGGAGGGGGCGAGAGTGGCTATGGCTACACCTTC.

The chain joins TRBV28 to TRBJ1-1; unclear D gene. This CDR3 comprises 11 residues. Deletions cut 7 bases from V and 1 base from J, with 4 bases between. Germline values: CDR1 MDHEN, CDR2 SYDVKM. For the CDR3, the DNA is TGTGCCAGCACCGGGAACACTGAAGCTTTCTTT. Its translation is CASTGNTEAFF.

This clone was counted a few times. V usage is TRBV6-4 and J usage is TRBJ1-6; a weak D match, TRBD1 (6 bases). The V end lost 4 bases, the J end lost 5 bases, and 6 bases lay between the germline ends. Looked up from germline, CDR1 is MRHNA and CDR2 is SNTAGT. This CDR3 has 13 residues. CDR3 bases: TGTGCCAGCAGTGCAGGGGATAATTCACCCCTCCACTTT. Protein sequence: CASSAGDNSPLHF.

This clone was recorded only once. V is TRBV15 and J is TRBJ2-1; 7 bases align to TRBD2. The V gene's germline CDR1 is LNHNV and CDR2 YYDKDF (reference sequence). Trimming at V came to 0 bases and at J to 9 bases, leaving 8 bases not matched to a gene. CDR3 size: 15 residues. CDR3 sequence reads: CATSREQVLAPEQFF. The DNA for the CDR3 is TGTGCCACCAGCAGAGAACAGGTACTAGCGCCTGAGCAGTTCTTC.

The DNA of the CDR3 is TGTGCCAGCAGCTCTCACGCGGGAGGAGTGGGCATTCAGTACTTC. Its protein product is CASSSHAGGVGIQYF. The chain recombines TRBV3-1 (or the pseudogene TRBV3-2) with TRBJ2-4, with 8 bases matching TRBD2. Germline CDR1 reads LGHDT; CDR2 reads YNNKEL (reference sequence). Losses at the gene ends were 5 bases for V and 9 bases for J; bases not matched to a gene: 12. The CDR3 is made up of 15 amino acids.

This sequence joins TRBV5-1 and TRBJ2-2; D is unresolved. Trimming removed 2 bases from V and 4 bases from J, with 12 bases in between. Germline lookup yields CDR1 SGHRS and CDR2 YFSETQ. The CDR3 extends over 15 amino acids. The CDR3 DNA reads TGCGCCAGCAGCTTACGTCAGGTCAGCACCGGGGAGCTGTTTTTT. It codes for CASSLRQVSTGELFF.

The gene calls are TRBV10-1 and TRBJ2-1; 13 nucleotides line up with TRBD2. CDR3 length: 15 amino acids. Germline CDR1 reads WNHNN; CDR2 reads SYGVQD (reference sequence). With 5 bases clipped from V and 6 bases from J, the junction kept 4 bases outside the gene matches. CDR3 residues: CASSYGTSGTNEQFF. The CDR3 nucleotides are TGCGCCAGCAGTTATGGGACTAGCGGGACCAATGAGCAGTTCTTC.

V usage is TRBV2 and J usage is TRBJ2-3; TRBD2 agrees at 11 bases. The CDR3 has 18 amino acids. With 7 bases clipped from V and 0 bases from J, the junction kept 12 bases outside the gene matches. CDR1 is SNHLY, CDR2 FYNNEI, per germline. The CDR3 protein is CASTTLRGLAASTDTQYF. The CDR3 coding sequence is TGTGCCAGCACCACTCTTCGGGGACTAGCGGCTAGCACAGATACGCAGTATTTT.

This clone occurred once. The CDR3 reads CASSYRTGFVEQYF. In DNA, the CDR3 is TGTGCCAGCAGTTACCGGACAGGGTTCGTCGAGCAGTACTTC. This sequence joins TRBV6-5 and TRBJ2-7, with 8 positions matching TRBD1. The CDR3 covers 14 residues. Germline V gene sequence: CDR1 MNHEY, CDR2 SVGAGI. J was trimmed by 6 bases and V by 2 bases; bases with no gene match: 6.

J is TRBJ1-1 and V is TRBV28; 10 bases align to TRBD1. The junction had 9 bases not matched to a gene; V was cut back by 7 bases and J by 4 bases. The CDR3 runs 15 residues. Germline assignment: CDR1 MDHEN and CDR2 SYDVKM. CDR3 coding DNA: TGTGCCAGCACCTCCTCGGGACAGGGGCCCACTGAAGCTTTCTTT. It encodes CASTSSGQGPTEAFF.

This clone occurred a few times. V and J are TRBV6-2 or TRBV6-3 and TRBJ2-7; TRBD1 matches 7 bases. The CDR3 consists of 13 residues. The junction had 4 bases not matched to a gene; V was cut back by 5 bases and J by 3 bases. CDR1 MNHEY and CDR2 SVGEGT come from the germline V gene. CDR3 DNA sequence: TGTGCCAGCAGTGCCCCAGGGGGCTACGAGCAGTACTTC. Translating it yields CASSAPGGYEQYF.

The gene calls are TRBV18 and TRBJ2-1, with TRBD2 identical over 15 bases. Losses at the gene ends were 3 bases for V and 6 bases for J; bases not matched to a gene: 3. CDR3 size: 16 residues. Per the germline V gene, CDR1 is KGHSH and CDR2 is LQKENI. DNA of the CDR3: TGTGCCAGCTCACCCGGGACTAGCGGGGGGTTCAATGAGCAGTTCTTC. The encoded protein is CASSPGTSGGFNEQFF.

This chain connects TRBV14 to TRBJ2-3; 7 nucleotides align to TRBD1. V gave up 2 bases and J gave up 3 bases; unmatched junction bases: 2. The CDR3 is 14 amino acids. Germline V lookup: CDR1 SGHDN, CDR2 FVKESK. CDR3 DNA: TGTGCCAGCAGCCAATCCAGGGGGACAGATACGCAGTATTTT. Translated: CASSQSRGTDTQYF.

This chain links TRBV2 with TRBJ1-5, with D possibly TRBD1 on 6 matching bases. CDR1 SNHLY and CDR2 FYNNEI come from the germline V gene. Trimming pared 5 bases from V and 9 bases from J, leaving 17 bases between. The CDR3 is made up of 14 amino acids. In nucleotides, the CDR3 is TGTGCCAGCAGTAAGACAGGTACGATGGGGCCCCAGCATTTT. Amino acids: CASSKTGTMGPQHF.

The chain couples TRBV30 to TRBJ1-1; D gene unclear. V was shortened by 0 bases and J by 4 bases, with 6 bases between the two germline ends. Germline lookup yields CDR1 GTSNPN and CDR2 SVGIG (reference sequence). This CDR3 is 12 amino acids long. This CDR3 is CAWSVLGTEAFF. In nucleotides, the CDR3 is TGTGCCTGGAGTGTACTCGGCACTGAAGCTTTCTTT.

A few counts support this clone. The rearrangement uses TRBV7-8 and TRBJ1-2, with TRBD1 matching 9 bases. The CDR3 consists of 15 residues. Germline V lookup: CDR1 SGHVS, CDR2 FQNEAQ. The junction had 8 bases not matched to a gene; V was cut back by 4 bases and J by 5 bases. The CDR3 here is CASSSRTGEGYGYTF. CDR3 in DNA: TGTGCCAGCAGCTCGCGGACAGGGGAGGGATATGGCTACACCTTC.

V is TRBV4-1 and J is TRBJ1-4, with 10 bases aligning to TRBD1. The V gene end was trimmed by 4 bases and the J gene end by 2 bases; junction bases not matched to a gene: 7. The CDR3 runs to 17 residues. The germline V gene has CDR1 MGHRA and CDR2 YSYEKL. CDR3 loop: CASSPLTGGETNEKLFF. CDR3 DNA: TGCGCCAGCAGCCCTCTGACAGGGGGCGAGACTAATGAAAAACTGTTTTTT.

The rearrangement joins TRBV15 to TRBJ2-1; 7 positions agree with TRBD1. CDR3 size: 15 residues. CDR1 and CDR2 from the germline V gene are LNHNV and YYDKDF (reference sequence). V trimming: 3 bases; J trimming: 2 bases; junction bases outside the gene matches: 4. The CDR3 protein is CATSRSRGTYNEQFF. CDR3 nucleotides: TGTGCCACCAGCAGGAGCAGGGGGACCTACAATGAGCAGTTCTTC.

This clone was recorded a few times. This chain uses TRBV10-3 with TRBJ1-1; maybe TRBD1 (5 bases). Trimming removed 6 bases from V and 2 bases from J, with 13 bases in between. This CDR3 comprises 14 residues. CDR1 and CDR2 from the germline V gene are ENHRY and SYGVKD. CDR3 loop: CAIRSGLGNTEAFF. In DNA, the CDR3 is TGTGCCATCAGGTCGGGACTGGGAAACACTGAAGCTTTCTTT.

The chain joins TRBV15 to TRBJ1-5; D call uncertain. This CDR3 is 12 amino acids long. Germline lookup yields CDR1 LNHNV and CDR2 YYDKDF (reference sequence). V was shortened by 6 bases and J by 5 bases, with 8 bases between the two germline ends. CDR3 nucleotides: TGTGCCACCAGGGTTTCGGATCAGCCCCAGCATTTT. This codes for CATRVSDQPQHF.

The chain joins TRBV19 to TRBJ2-1; the match to TRBD2 covers 8 bases. Per germline, CDR1 LNHDA and CDR2 SQIVND (reference sequence). After removal of 0 bases from V and 4 bases from J, the junction contained 8 bases not matched to a gene. The CDR3 consists of 17 residues. This CDR3 is CASSIDGTSGFYNEQFF. CDR3 nucleotides: TGTGCCAGTAGTATAGACGGTACTAGCGGTTTTTACAATGAGCAGTTCTTC.

The V and J genes are TRBV28 and TRBJ2-1; D possibly corresponds to TRBD2 (7 bases). This CDR3 spans 15 amino acids. Germline V CDR1 and CDR2: MDHEN, SYDVKM. The ends were cut back, 7 bases at V and 6 bases at J, with 19 bases in the middle. CDR3 bases: TGTGCCAGCATTAAAGGGGGGAGGGCCACCAATGAGCAGTTCTTC. It specifies CASIKGGRATNEQFF.

The chain uses TRBV18 and TRBJ2-7; 10 bases fit TRBD2. V shed 6 bases, J shed 2 bases, and the junction held 10 bases outside the gene matches. Germline V gene lookup returns CDR1 KGHSH and CDR2 LQKENI. The CDR3 is made up of 16 amino acids. The CDR3 is CASSDLAGEVPYEQYF. The CDR3 DNA is TGTGCCAGCTCGGACCTAGCGGGAGAGGTGCCCTACGAGCAGTACTTC.

The chain joins TRBV6-6 to TRBJ1-5; the D gene is possibly TRBD1 (6 bases). CDR3 size: 14 residues. Germline CDR1 reads MNHNY; CDR2 reads SVGAGI (reference sequence). Between the trimmed V and J ends, which lost 2 bases and 1 base, there was a span of 6 bases. In nucleotides, the CDR3 is TGTGCCAGCAGTTACAGGGGGAGCAATCAGCCCCAGCATTTT. Translating it yields CASSYRGSNQPQHF.

This chain joins TRBV9 and TRBJ1-2, with TRBD1 as a possible D gene (5 bases). Germline CDR1 is SGDLS and CDR2 is YYNGEE. V lost 0 bases to trimming and J lost 3 bases, with 6 bases between them. This CDR3 is built from 13 residues. CDR3 bases: TGTGCCAGCAGCGTAGAACAGGACTATGGCTACACCTTC. It codes for CASSVEQDYGYTF.